This entry lists 7 T cell receptor beta chains sequenced from one sample in a study of cytomegalovirus exposure and HLA in healthy donors. This PCR relied on a set of 60 Vbeta primers and 13 Jbeta primers. Generated by immunoSEQ multiplex PCR, the TCRdb table keeps only in-frame clones and is missing some. The table records 65,000 to 90,000 clones, around 82% of them present only once. Sequences were obtained from PBMCs. The source of these receptors is a young man in good health and CMV-seronegative.

This clone occurred a few times. This sequence joins TRBV19 and TRBJ2-3; 8 bases are shared with TRBD2. The CDR3 sequence is 15 residues long. Per germline, CDR1 LNHDA and CDR2 SQIVND (reference sequence). The V and J ends lost 4 bases and 0 bases, in that order; junction bases with no gene match: 3. DNA of the CDR3: TGTGCCAGTAGTACCGGGACTAGAAGCACAGATACGCAGTATTTT. It encodes CASSTGTRSTDTQYF.

The chain uses TRBV15 and TRBJ2-3, with D possibly being TRBD1 (6 bases). The CDR3 contains 12 residues. V lost 1 base and J lost 14, with 13 bases in between. Germline CDR1 reads LNHNV; CDR2 reads YYDKDF (reference sequence). CDR3 coding DNA: TGTGCCACCAGCAGAGTCCAGGGGAATTTGTATTTT. Residues: CATSRVQGNLYF.

V is TRBV7-9 and J is TRBJ1-6; a weak D match, TRBD1 (5 bases). V lost 3 bases, J lost 7 bases, and 13 bases lay in between. The length of the CDR3 is 15 residues. From germline, CDR1 is SEHNR and CDR2 FQNEAQ (reference sequence). CDR3 nucleotide sequence: TGTGCCAGCAGCTTCGCTCCGGGGGGAAATTCACCCCTCCACTTT. The encoded protein is CASSFAPGGNSPLHF.

The chain is built from TRBV2 and TRBJ1-5, with D unclear. Germline CDR1 SNHLY, CDR2 FYNNEI. CDR3 length: 13 amino acids. With 8 bases removed from V and 6 bases from J, the gap between germline ends came to 14 bases. CDR3 sequence (DNA): TGTGCCAGCCTCGGGGTTGAAGGTCAGCCCCAGCATTTT. Its protein is CASLGVEGQPQHF.

This clone was counted a few times. This chain uses TRBV19 with TRBJ1-1; TRBD1 matches at 8 bases. The V segment lost 8 bases and the J segment 1 base; nucleotides outside the gene matches: 0. This CDR3 has 12 amino acids. CDR1 LNHDA and CDR2 SQIVND come from the germline V gene (reference sequence). As DNA, the CDR3 is TGTGCCAGTGGACAGGGGAACACTGAAGCTTTCTTT. Protein: CASGQGNTEAFF.

This clone showed up just a few times. The gene calls are TRBV30 and TRBJ1-2; weak D call: TRBD1 (5 bases). Per the germline V gene, CDR1 is GTSNPN and CDR2 is SVGIG (reference sequence). Trimming took 0 bases from V and 4 from J, leaving 6 bases between them. The CDR3 runs to 12 residues. CDR3 nucleotides: TGTGCCTGGAGTGTACAGGCCTATGGCTACACCTTC. Its translation: CAWSVQAYGYTF.

The J gene is TRBJ2-7, the V gene TRBV27; the D gene is possibly TRBD1 (6 bases). From germline, CDR1 is MNHEY and CDR2 SMNVEV (reference sequence). This CDR3 is 17 amino acids long. V was trimmed by 1 base and J by 3 bases, leaving 19 bases between them. This CDR3 reads CASSLLGAKTGGYEQYF. CDR3 nucleotide sequence: TGTGCCAGCAGTTTATTGGGGGCAAAGACAGGCGGCTACGAGCAGTACTTC.